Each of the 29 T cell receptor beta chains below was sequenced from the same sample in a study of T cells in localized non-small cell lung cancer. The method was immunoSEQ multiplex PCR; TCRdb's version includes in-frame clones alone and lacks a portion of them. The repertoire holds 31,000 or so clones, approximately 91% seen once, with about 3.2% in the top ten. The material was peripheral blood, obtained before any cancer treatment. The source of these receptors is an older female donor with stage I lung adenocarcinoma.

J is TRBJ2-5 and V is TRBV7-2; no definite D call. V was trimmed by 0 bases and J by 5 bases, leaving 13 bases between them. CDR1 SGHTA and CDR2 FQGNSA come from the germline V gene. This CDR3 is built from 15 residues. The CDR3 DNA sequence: TGTGCCAGCAGCTTAGCTCCTCGGGCGATGGAGACCCAGTACTTC. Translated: CASSLAPRAMETQYF.

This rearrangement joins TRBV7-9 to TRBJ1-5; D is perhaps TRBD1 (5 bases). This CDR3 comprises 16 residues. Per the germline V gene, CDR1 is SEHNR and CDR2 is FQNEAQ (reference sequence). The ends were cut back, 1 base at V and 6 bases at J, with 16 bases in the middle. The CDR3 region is CASSLGRANDRQPQHF. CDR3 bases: TGTGCCAGCAGCTTAGGCAGGGCGAATGATCGTCAGCCCCAGCATTTT.

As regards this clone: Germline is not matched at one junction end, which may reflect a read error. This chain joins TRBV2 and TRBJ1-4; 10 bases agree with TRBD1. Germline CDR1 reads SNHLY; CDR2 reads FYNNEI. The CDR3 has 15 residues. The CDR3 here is CASSEGTGAGEKLFF. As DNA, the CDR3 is TGTGCCAGCAGCGAAGGGACAGGGGCGGGAGAAAAACTGTTTTTT.

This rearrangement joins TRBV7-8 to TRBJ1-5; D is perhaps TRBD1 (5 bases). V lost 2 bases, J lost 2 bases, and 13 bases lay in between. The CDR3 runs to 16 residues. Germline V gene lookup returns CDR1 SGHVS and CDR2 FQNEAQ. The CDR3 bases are TGTGCCAGCAGCTTACGGGGGTCCAGTGGCAATCAGCCCCAGCATTTT. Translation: CASSLRGSSGNQPQHF.

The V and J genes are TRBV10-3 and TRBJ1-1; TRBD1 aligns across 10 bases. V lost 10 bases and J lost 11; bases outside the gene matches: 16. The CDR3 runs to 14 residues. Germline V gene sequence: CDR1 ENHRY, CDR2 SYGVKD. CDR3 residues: CASGTGDGLTFAFF. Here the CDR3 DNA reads TGTGCCAGTGGGACAGGGGATGGCCTCACGTTTGCTTTCTTT.

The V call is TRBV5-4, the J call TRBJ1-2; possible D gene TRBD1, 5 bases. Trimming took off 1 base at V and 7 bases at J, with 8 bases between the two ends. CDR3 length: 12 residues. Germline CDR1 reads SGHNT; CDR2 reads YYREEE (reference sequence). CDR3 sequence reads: CASSLTGVGYTF. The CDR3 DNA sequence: TGTGCCAGCAGCTTGACGGGGGTTGGCTACACCTTC.

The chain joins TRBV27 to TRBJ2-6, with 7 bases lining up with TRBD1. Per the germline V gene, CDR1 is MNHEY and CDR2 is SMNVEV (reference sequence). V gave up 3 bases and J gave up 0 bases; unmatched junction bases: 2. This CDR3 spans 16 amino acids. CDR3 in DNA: TGTGCCAGCAGTTTCGCAGGGGGCTCTGGGGCCAACGTCCTGACTTTC. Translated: CASSFAGGSGANVLTF.

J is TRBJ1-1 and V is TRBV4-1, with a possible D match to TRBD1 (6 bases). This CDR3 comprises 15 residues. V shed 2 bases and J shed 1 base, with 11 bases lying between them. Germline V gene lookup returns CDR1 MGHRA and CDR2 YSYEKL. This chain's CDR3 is CASSQTGTGNTEAFF. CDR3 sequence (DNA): TGCGCCAGCAGCCAAACAGGGACGGGGAACACTGAAGCTTTCTTT.

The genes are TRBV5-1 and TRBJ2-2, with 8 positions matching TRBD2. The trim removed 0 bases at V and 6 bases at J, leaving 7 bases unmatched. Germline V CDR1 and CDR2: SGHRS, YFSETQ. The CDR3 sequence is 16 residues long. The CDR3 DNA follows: TGCGCCAGCAGCTTGGATTCGGGAGGGCCCGCCGGGGAGCTGTTTTTT. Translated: CASSLDSGGPAGELFF.

CDR3 residues: CASSVGSSGRSDEQYF. In nucleotides, the CDR3 is TGTGCCAGCAGCGTAGGCTCTAGCGGGAGATCCGACGAGCAGTACTTC. The J gene is TRBJ2-7, the V gene TRBV9; 10 bases map to TRBD2. Germline V lookup: CDR1 SGDLS, CDR2 YYNGEE. J was trimmed by 5 bases and V by 0 bases; bases with no gene match: 8. The CDR3 has 16 residues.

The CDR3 region is CASTRTGGNQPQHF. In nucleotides, the CDR3 is TGTGCCAGCACCAGGACAGGAGGGAATCAGCCCCAGCATTTT. The V and J genes are TRBV21-1 and TRBJ1-5; TRBD1 is the table's D call and was not checked against the DNA. TRBV21-1 is a recognized pseudogene. The CDR3 extends over 14 amino acids.

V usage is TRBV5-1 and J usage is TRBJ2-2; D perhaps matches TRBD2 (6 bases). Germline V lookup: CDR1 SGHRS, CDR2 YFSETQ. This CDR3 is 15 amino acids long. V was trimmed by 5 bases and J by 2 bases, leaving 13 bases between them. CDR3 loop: CASRGGDTNTGELFF. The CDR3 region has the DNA TGCGCCAGCAGGGGGGGAGACACCAACACCGGGGAGCTGTTTTTT.

CDR3 loop: CASSVEALGNTIYF. CDR3 nucleotides: TGTGCCAGCAGCGTAGAGGCACTTGGAAACACCATATATTTT. This rearrangement joins TRBV9 to TRBJ1-3; no firm D call. Looked up from germline, CDR1 is SGDLS and CDR2 is YYNGEE. This CDR3 is built from 14 residues. V was pared by 0 bases and J by 3 bases, with 7 bases between.

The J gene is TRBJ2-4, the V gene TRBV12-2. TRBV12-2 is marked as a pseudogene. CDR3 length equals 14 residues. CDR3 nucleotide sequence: TGTGCAAGTCGCTTCCCTTTCAGGCGGTGGATTCAGTACTTC. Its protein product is CASRFPFRRWIQYF.

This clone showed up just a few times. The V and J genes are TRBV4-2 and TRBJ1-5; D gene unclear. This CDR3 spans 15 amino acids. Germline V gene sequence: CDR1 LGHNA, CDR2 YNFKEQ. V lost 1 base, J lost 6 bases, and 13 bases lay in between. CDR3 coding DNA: TGTGCCAGCAGCCAAGGACGGGGTCGAGGTCAGCCCCAGCATTTT. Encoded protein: CASSQGRGRGQPQHF.

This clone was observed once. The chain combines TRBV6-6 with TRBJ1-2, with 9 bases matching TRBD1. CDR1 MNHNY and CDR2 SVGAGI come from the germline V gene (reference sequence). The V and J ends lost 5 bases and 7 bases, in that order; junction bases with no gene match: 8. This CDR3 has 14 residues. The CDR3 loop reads CASSNWTGAFGYTF. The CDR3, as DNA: TGTGCCAGCAGTAATTGGACAGGGGCGTTTGGCTACACCTTC.

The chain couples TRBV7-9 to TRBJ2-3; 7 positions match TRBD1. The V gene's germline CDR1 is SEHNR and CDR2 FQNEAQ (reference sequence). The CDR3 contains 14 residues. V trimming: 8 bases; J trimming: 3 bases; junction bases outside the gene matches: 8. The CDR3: CASPRGRETDTQYF. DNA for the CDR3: TGTGCCAGCCCAAGGGGGCGTGAGACAGATACGCAGTATTTT.

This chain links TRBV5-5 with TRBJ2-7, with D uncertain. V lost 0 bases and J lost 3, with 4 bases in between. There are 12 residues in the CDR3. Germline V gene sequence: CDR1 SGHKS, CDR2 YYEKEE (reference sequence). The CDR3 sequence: CASSLGIYEQYF. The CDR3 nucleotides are TGTGCCAGCAGCTTGGGCATCTACGAGCAGTACTTC.

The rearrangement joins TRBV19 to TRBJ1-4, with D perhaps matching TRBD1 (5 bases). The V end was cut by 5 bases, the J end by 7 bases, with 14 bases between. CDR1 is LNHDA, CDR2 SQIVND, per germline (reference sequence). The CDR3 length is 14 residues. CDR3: CASSPTGRGEKLFF. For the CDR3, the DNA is TGTGCCAGTAGTCCTACGGGAAGGGGTGAAAAACTGTTTTTT. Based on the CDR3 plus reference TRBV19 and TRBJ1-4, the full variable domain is DGGITQSPKYLFRKEGQNVTLSCEQNLNHDAMYWYRQDPGQGLRLIYYSQIVNDFQKGDIAEGYSVSREKKESFPLTVTSAQKNPTAFYLCASSPTGRGEKLFFGSGTQLSVL.

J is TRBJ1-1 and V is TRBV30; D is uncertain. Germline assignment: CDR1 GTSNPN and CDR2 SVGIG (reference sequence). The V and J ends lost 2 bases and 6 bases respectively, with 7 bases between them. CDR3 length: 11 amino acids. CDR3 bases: TGTGCCTGGAGTTTAGGATCTGAAGCTTTCTTT. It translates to CAWSLGSEAFF.

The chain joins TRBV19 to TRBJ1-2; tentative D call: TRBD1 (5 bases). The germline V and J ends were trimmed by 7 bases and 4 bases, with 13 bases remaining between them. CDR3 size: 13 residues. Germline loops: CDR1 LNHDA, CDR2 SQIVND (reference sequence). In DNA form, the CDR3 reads TGTGCCAGTACCTCCCCCAGGGTCTATGGCTACACCTTC. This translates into CASTSPRVYGYTF.

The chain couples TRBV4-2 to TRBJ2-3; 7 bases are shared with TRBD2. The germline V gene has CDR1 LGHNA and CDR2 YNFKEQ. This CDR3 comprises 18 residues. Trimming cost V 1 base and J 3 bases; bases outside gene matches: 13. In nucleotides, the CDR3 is TGTGCCAGCAGCCAAGTCTCCAGCGGGACCTCCGGGACAGATACGCAGTATTTT. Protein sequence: CASSQVSSGTSGTDTQYF.

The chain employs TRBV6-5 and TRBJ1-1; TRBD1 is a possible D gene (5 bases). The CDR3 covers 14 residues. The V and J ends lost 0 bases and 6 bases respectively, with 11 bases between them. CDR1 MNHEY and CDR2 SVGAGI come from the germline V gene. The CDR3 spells CASSYSNGAAEAFF. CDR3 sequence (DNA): TGTGCCAGCAGTTACTCGAATGGGGCCGCTGAAGCTTTCTTT.

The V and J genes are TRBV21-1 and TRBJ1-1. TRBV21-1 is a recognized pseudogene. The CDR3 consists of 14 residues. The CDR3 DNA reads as TGTGCCAGCATAGGGCCAGATTCGAGCACTGAAGCTTTCTTT. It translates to CASIGPDSSTEAFF.

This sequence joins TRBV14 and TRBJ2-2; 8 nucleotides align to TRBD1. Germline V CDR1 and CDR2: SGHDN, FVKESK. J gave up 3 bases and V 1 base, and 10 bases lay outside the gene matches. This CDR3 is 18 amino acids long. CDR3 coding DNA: TGTGCCAGCAGCCAAGCGTTAGGTGGGACAGGTTACACCGGGGAGCTGTTTTTT. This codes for CASSQALGGTGYTGELFF.

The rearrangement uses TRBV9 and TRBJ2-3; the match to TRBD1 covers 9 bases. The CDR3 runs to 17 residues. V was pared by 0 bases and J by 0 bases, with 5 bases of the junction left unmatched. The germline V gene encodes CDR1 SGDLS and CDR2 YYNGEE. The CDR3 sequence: CASSVEDRGLSTDTQYF. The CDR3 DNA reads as TGTGCCAGCAGCGTAGAGGACAGGGGTTTGAGCACAGATACGCAGTATTTT.

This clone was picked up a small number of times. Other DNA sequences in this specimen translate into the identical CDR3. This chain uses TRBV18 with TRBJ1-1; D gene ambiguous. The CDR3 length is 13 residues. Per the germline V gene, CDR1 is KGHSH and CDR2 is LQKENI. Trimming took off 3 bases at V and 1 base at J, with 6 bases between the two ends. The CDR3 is CASSPPENTEAFF. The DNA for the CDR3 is TGTGCCAGCTCACCCCCCGAGAACACTGAAGCTTTCTTT.

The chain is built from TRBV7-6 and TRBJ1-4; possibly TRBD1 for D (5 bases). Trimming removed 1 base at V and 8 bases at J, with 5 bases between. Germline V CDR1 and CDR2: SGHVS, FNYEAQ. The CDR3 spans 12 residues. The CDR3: CASSLGGEKLFF. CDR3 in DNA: TGTGCCAGCAGCTTAGGGGGCGAAAAACTGTTTTTT.

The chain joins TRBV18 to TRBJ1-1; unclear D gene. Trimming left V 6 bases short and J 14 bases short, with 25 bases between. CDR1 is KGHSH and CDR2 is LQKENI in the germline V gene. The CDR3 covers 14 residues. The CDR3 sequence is CASSPSGGATGLFF. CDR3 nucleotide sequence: TGTGCCAGCTCTCCGAGTGGAGGCGCAACCGGATTGTTCTTT. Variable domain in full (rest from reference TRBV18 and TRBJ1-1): NAGVMQNPRHLVRRRGQEARLRCSPMKGHSHVYWYRQLPEEGLKFMVYLQKENIIDESGMPKERFSAEFPKEGPSILRIQQVVRGDSAAYFCASSPSGGATGLFFGQGTRLTVV.